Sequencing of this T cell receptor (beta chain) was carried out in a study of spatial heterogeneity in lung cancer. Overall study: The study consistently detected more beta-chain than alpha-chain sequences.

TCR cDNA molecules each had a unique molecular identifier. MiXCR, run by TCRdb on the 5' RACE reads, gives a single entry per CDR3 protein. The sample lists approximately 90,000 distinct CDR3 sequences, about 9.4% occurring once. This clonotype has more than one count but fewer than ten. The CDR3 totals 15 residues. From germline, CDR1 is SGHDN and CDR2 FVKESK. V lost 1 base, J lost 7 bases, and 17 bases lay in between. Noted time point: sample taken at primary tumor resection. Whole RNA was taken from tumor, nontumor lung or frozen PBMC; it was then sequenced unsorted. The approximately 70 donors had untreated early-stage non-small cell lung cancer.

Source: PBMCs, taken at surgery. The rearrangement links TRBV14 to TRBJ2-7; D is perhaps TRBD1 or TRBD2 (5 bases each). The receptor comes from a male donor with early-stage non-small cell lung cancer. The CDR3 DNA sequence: TGTGCCAGCAGCCAAGGCCCGAGTAGTGGGGGAGAGCAGTACTTC. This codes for CASSQGPSSGGEQYF.